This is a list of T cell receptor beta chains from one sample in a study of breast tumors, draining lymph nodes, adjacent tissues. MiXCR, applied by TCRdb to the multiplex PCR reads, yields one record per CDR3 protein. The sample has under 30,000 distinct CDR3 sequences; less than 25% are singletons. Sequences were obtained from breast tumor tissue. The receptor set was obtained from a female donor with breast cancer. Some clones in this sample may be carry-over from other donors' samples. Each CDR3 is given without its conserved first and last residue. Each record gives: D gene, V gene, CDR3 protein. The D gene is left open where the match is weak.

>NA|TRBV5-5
ASSPPGVGETQY
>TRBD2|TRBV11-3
ASSLPPGGLTDTQY
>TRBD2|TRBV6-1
ASGGLAGGGEQY
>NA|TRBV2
ASRPTKVEQETQY
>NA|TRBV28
ASSNTDSGANVLT
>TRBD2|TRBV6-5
ASRQSGANTGELL
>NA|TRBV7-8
ASRTGGTFGYEQY
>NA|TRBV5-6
ASSTDTQDTQY
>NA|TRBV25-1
ASSDSYVYNSPLH
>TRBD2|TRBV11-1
ASSLGLAGGPTSTDTQY
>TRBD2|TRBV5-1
ASRGTSGSSYNEQF
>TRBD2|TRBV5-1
ASSPNGLAGDNEQF
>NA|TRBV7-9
ASSPRTVPSYEQY
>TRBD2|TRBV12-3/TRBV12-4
ASKGSRPAGAWETQY
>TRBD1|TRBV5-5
ASSYTGTEETQY
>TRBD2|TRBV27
ASSSVGLAASTDTQY
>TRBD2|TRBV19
ASTSSGASHEQY
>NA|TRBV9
ASSPRPNNYGYT
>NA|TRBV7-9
ASSLAGQNEKLF
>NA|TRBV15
ATSRGQQPYT
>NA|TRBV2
ASSENGSGTDTQY
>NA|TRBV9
ASSVQAGDTEAF
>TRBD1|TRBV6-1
ASRDSSNEKLF
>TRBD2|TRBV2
ASREGLAGGEQY
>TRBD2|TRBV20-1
SARSGRADETQY
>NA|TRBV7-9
ASSPGDGYGYT
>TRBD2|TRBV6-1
ASSSSGTQSYNEQF
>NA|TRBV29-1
SVDGGTEAF
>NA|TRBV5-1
ASTNWAPGFGAHNEQF
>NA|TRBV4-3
ASSVRFGGRTGNTIY
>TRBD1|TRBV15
ATSRDTTGVGEQY
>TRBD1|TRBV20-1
RPQVSSEGRGRVNSNQPQH
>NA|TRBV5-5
ASSLATEIAQF
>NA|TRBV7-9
ASSLGSDTQN
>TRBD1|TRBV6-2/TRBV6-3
TSSWTGGVCEQY
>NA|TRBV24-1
ATSDGRGRSGNGQF
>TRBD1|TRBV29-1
SVGRDRRTYEQY
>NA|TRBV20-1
SASPSGGAQETQY
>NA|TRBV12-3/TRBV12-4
ASSLDYEQY
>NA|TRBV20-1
SARAPQAINYGYT
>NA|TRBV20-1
SARDTVGRAVDERF
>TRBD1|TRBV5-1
ASSTTGQGLAGNTIY
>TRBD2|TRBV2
ASSEWGGLVGYEQY
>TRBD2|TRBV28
ASSSGTTLYEQY
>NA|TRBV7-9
ASSLAGVPERY
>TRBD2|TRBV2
ASSDSGRQF
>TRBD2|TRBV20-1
SASKVGGPYEQY
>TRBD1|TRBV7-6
ASSLNRGNTDTQY